Below, one T cell receptor beta chain is given with its context. This clone was seen only a few times. Its cognate antigen has yet to be identified. Base qualities are missing; no much larger clone stands one base away. The data derive from a study of cytomegalovirus exposure and HLA in healthy donors (TCRdb year 2017). About the study as a whole: An earlier analysis of several hundred of the donors reported roughly 300 Gb of sequence data and approximately 110 million unique TCR beta sequences from 150 million to 200 million T cells. High-throughput TCR immunosequencing, statistical association of individual TCRs with disease status, and machine learning were combined to predict cytomegalovirus infection status. Donor age, sex, ethnicity and CMV serostatus were compiled alongside the repertoire data. Genome-wide SNP genotypes for about three fifths of the roughly 670 donors were used in a later genetic analysis, which treated that subset as a discovery cohort. HLA typing included class I and class II loci at four-digit resolution. The number of typed donors differed by locus: about 620-640 for A, B, C, DRB1 and DQB1; some 500 for DQA1; some 610 for DPA1; and about 470 for DPB1. Rather than drawing on any new phenotypic data, the later analysis identified candidate immune exposures from TCR beta sequences and the way those sequences occurred across donors. Of the approximately 370 genotyped donors, 75% to 85% were placed in the genetic ancestry cluster associated with self-reported Caucasian donors. All discovery cohort repertoires had been generated using a single sequencing platform. Along with the roughly 670-subject first cohort, a separate validation cohort of some 130 different subjects was used. The study aimed to test whether signatures of past pathogen exposure could be identified by cataloging public T cell receptors. Roughly 320 gigabases of sequencing data and around 88 million unique TCR sequences made up an early release that covered 500 to 700 HLA-typed donors. The study used immunosequencing to profile the T cell repertoires of about 670 subjects and linked those repertoires to cytomegalovirus serostatus. A handful of DR-DQ haplotypes were handled as single units for association and clustering because linkage in the cohort was strong. In an earlier analysis of 587 of the donors, high-throughput TCR beta sequencing was used to judge whether each TCR beta V gene segment behaved as functional or pseudogenic. Among around 400 genotyped donors of the cohort, an average of around 240,000 unique TCR beta nucleotide sequences was sequenced per donor, of which 15% to 20% were non-productive. In a later analysis, previously published TCR beta repertoires from 666 donors were re-analyzed and high-resolution HLA genotyping was added so that TCR occurrence patterns could be studied. The full study reports these points: In a later analysis, HLA-associated TCR beta chains showed more clonal expansion and lower generation probabilities than non-associated chains that were equally common. An earlier analysis of 450 to 750 of the donors showed that most TCR beta V segments appeared in productive rearrangements either about 87% or about 30% of the time, which broadly matched IMGT annotations. The authors suggested that the approach could potentially be extended to other disease states and immunological phenotypes. Cytomegalovirus status was reported to be diagnosed by the classifier with high specificity and sensitivity in both the original and validation cohorts. Fewer than 20 rarely observed V segments, including chromosome 9 orphons, were excluded from the earlier analysis of about 500 of the donors because counts were too low. Most TCR sequences were observed very rarely across donors, whereas some public TCRs were present in many individuals. In a later analysis, several top co-occurrence clusters were reported to appear linked to parvovirus B19, influenza, CMV and Epstein-Barr virus. Linkage disequilibrium might explain the correlated functional status among segregating V segments, but an unknown experimental factor could not be ruled out. Because the 87-base-pair reads could not distinguish some IMGT-functional V segments, including TRBV6-2 and TRBV6-3, those segments were excluded. In a later genetic analysis, a missense DCLRE1C variant was associated with V-gene and J-gene trimming of TCR beta chains, and the association was replicated in an independent cohort. A further reported finding was that TCR beta sequences accurately predicted the HLA-A and HLA-B alleles for most subjects in the first cohort. Assigning TCR associations to individual alleles was difficult when HLA alleles, especially DR and DQ, strongly co-occurred. A group of highly shared sequence variants was considered likely to be a technical artifact of the sequencing pipeline. In vitro tests confirmed that a few of the cytomegalovirus-associated TCR beta chains recognize cytomegalovirus antigens. A later analysis found that TCR association rates varied across HLA loci, with DRB1 alleles showing the most associated TCRs and HLA-C alleles the fewest. The study gave a list of 150 to 200 TCR beta chains associated with cytomegalovirus. CMV serostatus was the only immune exposure information available for the cohort. Sequencing depth was assumed to be roughly uniform across donors in the presence/absence analyses, though that assumption may not hold. According to a later analysis, most CMV-associated TCR beta chains appeared to be HLA-restricted, and the HLA associations seemed to be driven largely by CMV exposure. Specific HLA alleles were associated with 15,000 to 20,000 TCR beta sequences at a false discovery rate of 0.05 in a later analysis. Only TCR beta chains were sequenced in this cohort, and the absence of alpha or paired-chain data limited detectable features. In a later genetic analysis, fewer N-insertions in productive TCRs were reported among donors in an Asian-associated ancestry cluster than the roughly 670-donor mean. Because HLA typing was missing for some donors at each locus, association tests included only the typed subset.

Based on the germline V gene (reference sequence), the CDR1 and CDR2 sequences are SGHNT and YYREEE. V is cut back by 2 bases and J by 4 bases, with 6 bases in the junction unmatched. Its CDR3 holds 16 amino acids, cysteine through phenylalanine. Solely the CDR3 DNA is kept, with 48 bases framed from the first base. The protocol used for the library was the immunoSEQ multiplex PCR assay. For the multiplex PCR, a mixture combining 60 forward primers for TCR Vbeta segments and 13 reverse primers for TCR Jbeta segments was used. A multiplex PCR assay on genomic DNA amplified the CDR3 region of rearranged TCR beta genes. The Illumina HiSeq System was used to sequence the amplified TCR beta libraries as 87-base-pair reads. Concerning the study's data processing: In a later analysis, tens of millions of unique TCR beta chains were counted across the 650 to 750 repertoires, and roughly 9.9 million of these chains were shared by at least two donors. To remove PCR and sequencing errors, raw reads were error-corrected and collapsed into unique sequences using a nearest-neighbor algorithm that merged closely related sequences. CDR3 sequences were aligned to IMGT reference sequences to assign V, D and J gene segments. Each retained sequence needed at least a six-nucleotide match to both a V gene segment and a J gene segment. A rearrangement was called productive if the CDR3 had no stop codons and remained in frame with V and J, and every other rearrangement was called non-productive. Following IMGT convention, CDR3 was defined as the stretch from the second conserved V-encoded cysteine to the conserved J-encoded phenylalanine. In an earlier analysis of around 600 of the donors, sequences lacking an unambiguous match to a single V gene segment were excluded. An earlier analysis of 587 of the donors called V segments functional above 56.7% productive rearrangements and segregating when the between-donor standard deviation exceeded 5%. A statistical classification framework was built to diagnose cytomegalovirus status from the catalog of TCR beta chain sequences. V and J gene assignment, in a later analysis, came from comparing TCR nucleotide sequences with IMGT/GENE-DB human TR gene sequences. Using the TCRdist pipeline, a later analysis assigned CDR3 sequences along with most-parsimonious VDJ recombination scenarios. A later analysis defined each TCR beta chain by its CDR3 amino acid sequence plus V-gene family, and excluded reads lacking a unique V-gene family. As a way to deal with suspected cross-contamination and a sequencing artifact, a later analysis dropped more than 500 nucleotide sequences that were highly shared and had low generation probability. A later analysis calculated a clonal expansion index for each public chain from normalized within-repertoire ranks of inferred template counts. In a later analysis, generation probabilities were computed with a VDJ recombination model fitted to out-of-frame rearrangements, and the resulting probabilities were checked against IGoR. Hypergeometric tests were used in a later analysis to score TCR-TCR, TCR-HLA and TCR-CMV co-occurrence, with a repertoire-size bias correction applied to the TCR pairs. A later analysis estimated false discovery rates by permuting HLA or CMV assignments 20 times. In a later analysis, co-occurring TCRs were grouped using DBSCAN, and TCRdist sequence similarity was added for clustering within HLA-allele-positive subsets. Repertoires with fewer than 30,000 or more than 120,000 public chains were left out of co-occurrence clustering, as were four to six repertoires with anomalous nucleotide sharing. The table comes from immuneACCESS by way of TCRdb, which keeps in-frame sequences with V and J called. Part of the clones is missing from these tables; in studies checked, under half for an unresolved V gene and the rest for unknown reasons. That table gives V, J and clone size, and the DNA gave D and trimming. The sample table contains some 180,000 clones; only one count was recorded for roughly 82% of them. The ten largest account for about 1.5% of the sample.

In total, around 600 healthy bone marrow donors made up the cohort. Cohort members were all nominally healthy when sampled, although unrecorded immune exposures were likely present. The donor tested CMV seronegative and was one of the 352 seronegative cohort members. A peripheral blood sample was collected from each donor, and TCR beta sequencing was performed on peripheral blood mononuclear cells. Genomic DNA was extracted from the blood cell samples with the Qiagen DNeasy Blood Extraction Kit. Material: PBMCs. This TCR was sampled from a man in his forties or fifties in good health and CMV-seronegative. This receptor chain uses TRBV5-4 and TRBJ2-7, with 13 bases in between that match TRBD2. Here the CDR3 is given as CASSFVTSGGSYEQYF. The nucleotide sequence is given as TGTGCCAGCAGCTTTGTGACTAGCGGGGGGAGTTACGAGCAGTACTTC.